This TCR beta chain originates from a study of CD8 T cells in Susac syndrome. RNA amounts of about 0.45 to 1 ug underwent reverse transcription with random hexamers. TCRdb reprocessed the immunoSEQ multiplex PCR reads via MiXCR and lists one record per CDR3 protein. The data show 130,000 or so distinct CDR3 sequences, roughly 94% seen once. V shed 5 bases and J shed 0 bases, with 8 bases lying between them. The CDR3 covers 14 residues. CDR1 is MNHEY, CDR2 SMNVEV, per germline (reference sequence). Sequencing input: CD8+ T cells from PBMCs. The origin of this receptor is a human donor with Susac syndrome. V is TRBV27 and J is TRBJ2-1; weak D call: TRBD2 (5 bases). The CDR3 loop reads CASSTGSSYNEQFF. The CDR3 coding sequence is TGTGCCAGCAGTACGGGGAGCTCCTACAATGAGCAGTTCTTC.